This T cell receptor (beta chain) originates from a study of T cells in Graves' hyperthyroidism and ophthalmopathy. Hyperthyroidism, newly diagnosed and lasting under 2 months, affected patients aged 18 to 65. It was RNA transcripts that yielded the amplified TCR beta CDR3 regions. The study used the HTBI primer set for a first-round RT-PCR of the TCR CDR3. TCRdb redid the calling of the multiplex PCR reads with MiXCR, one entry per CDR3 protein. There are 650,000 to 700,000 distinct CDR3 sequences in the sample; approximately 15% occur only once, and around 16% lies in the top ten. CDR3 length: 16 amino acids. V lost 0 bases to trimming and J lost 2 bases, with 11 bases between them. CDR1 is SGDLS, CDR2 YYNGEE, per germline. Study-level results: In validation, the model predicted ophthalmopathy. These predictions came a median roughly 6.5 months before onset.

With respect to this clonotype: What it binds is not known.

Material: blood. The source of this sequence is a man aged 50-59 years with Graves' hyperthyroidism. The rearrangement links TRBV9 to TRBJ2-2; TRBD1 or TRBD2 may be the D gene (6 bases each). The CDR3 region has the DNA TGTGCCAGCAGCGTAGGTCCGGGGGCAAACACCGGGGAGCTGTTTTTT. It encodes CASSVGPGANTGELFF.